This T cell receptor (beta chain) was found in a study of T cells expressing NK-cell markers. In the study overall: CD3+CD56+NKG2C+, CD3+CD56+NKG2C- and CD3+CD56-NKG2C+ T cells, once sorted, supplied the TCR beta repertoires. Most of the eight sequenced donors were HCMV-seropositive; one was seronegative. Findings and caveats of the study: The same clonotypes also predominated in the CD3+CD56-NKG2C+ fraction of a handful of donors.

In regard to this clonotype: The antigen is unknown.

CDR3 length equals 17 residues. Germline loops: CDR1 SGDLS, CDR2 YYNGEE. The authors generated TCR beta cDNA through 5'RACE template switching with UMIs. TCRdb reanalyzed the 5' RACE reads, giving one entry per CDR3 protein sequence and no DNA. The listing records about 380,000 distinct CDR3 sequences. Sequencing input: blood T cells: a sorted CD56 or NKG2C T cell subset, CD4+ or CD8+ T cells, or bulk PBMC T cells (not recorded which). V and J are TRBV9 and TRBJ2-1; TCRdb calls TRBD2, which cannot be checked without DNA. The receptor comes from a man between 18 and 69 years old in good health. This chain's CDR3 is CASSVLPSGGAGNEQFF.